These T cell receptor beta chains were read from a single sample in a study of cytomegalovirus exposure and HLA in healthy donors. The method was immunoSEQ multiplex PCR; TCRdb's version includes in-frame clones alone and lacks a portion of them. The sample consists of about 150,000 clones, around three quarters of them appearing once. Sequenced material: PBMCs. These receptors all stem from a middle-aged woman in good health and CMV-seronegative. Each CDR3 is given with its conserved first and last residue. Only part of the rows carry a size: once, few, many, or a class if the clone is expanded.

-	TRBV29-1	TRBJ1-2	CSVLDRGGDGYTF
-	TRBV28	TRBJ2-7	CASHRDRGFEQYF
once	TRBV5-1	TRBJ2-3	CASSSYVADTQYF
-	TRBV6-1	TRBJ2-2	CASSVHGGGARTGELFF
-	TRBV18	TRBJ1-1	CASSPPIGYGAEAFF
-	TRBV7-2	TRBJ2-1	CASSRTGDSYNEQFF
-	TRBV5-1	TRBJ1-3	CASSVEPRSSGNTIYF
-	TRBV5-8	TRBJ2-7	CASSFYYEQYF
-	TRBV5-1	TRBJ1-3	CASSPGRTSGNTIYF
few	TRBV21-1	TRBJ2-3	CASSTLGLEGQVITDTQYF
-	TRBV15	TRBJ1-2	CATSRGTGVEYGYTF
-	TRBV6-5	TRBJ2-1	CASSYSLGQTYNEQFF
-	TRBV6-5	TRBJ2-4	CASSYSRGSLQYF
-	TRBV4-1	TRBJ2-5	CASSHAGTGQETQYF
few	TRBV6-5	-	CASSLGGPPYEQYF
-	TRBV28	TRBJ1-1	CASSLSVVRNTEAFF
-	TRBV5-1	TRBJ1-3	CASSLGPGQNSGNTIYF
-	TRBV7-9	TRBJ1-6	CASSPFPSFSPLHF
once	TRBV27	TRBJ1-1	CASNSRGRTEAFF
-	TRBV28	TRBJ1-2	CASSLQGYGYTF
few	TRBV10-2	TRBJ1-1	CASSVTGGTEAFF
-	TRBV4-1	TRBJ2-3	CASSYSPPLAGGRIDTQYF
-	TRBV2	TRBJ1-1	CASRRVMNTEAFF
-	TRBV2	TRBJ2-3	CASSVSGGSTDTQYF
-	TRBV4-2	TRBJ2-2	CASSQTGQGNTGELFF
-	TRBV5-1	TRBJ2-5	CASSLGQGNKEQYF
few	TRBV7-9	TRBJ2-3	CSSSSLGNTQYF
-	TRBV2	TRBJ1-2	CASSDTGLTGYTF
once	TRBV15	TRBJ1-1	CATSPGLGAFF
-	TRBV6-5	TRBJ1-5	CASSYSIVQGIYHF
once	TRBV7-2	TRBJ2-1	CASTLGAAYNEQFF
-	TRBV6-5	TRBJ1-2	CASSYRDREVYGYTF
-	TRBV11-2	TRBJ2-1	CASSLGWTDNEQFF
-	TRBV7-6	TRBJ1-5	CASSPRGTRGNQPQHF
-	TRBV25-1	TRBJ2-1	CASSGRGGGSYNEQFF
-	TRBV5-1	TRBJ2-3	CASSFFSSGGATDTQYF
-	TRBV7-9	TRBJ2-2	CASSLRRPDRENTGELFF
-	TRBV5-1	TRBJ2-7	CASSLEGAGYEQYF
-	TRBV28	TRBJ1-1	CASTGQRNTEAFF
-	TRBV27	TRBJ2-3	CASGGLFTDTQYF
-	TRBV2	TRBJ1-5	CASSRQGDHQPQHF
-	TRBV5-1	TRBJ2-5	CASSPRAGEETQYF
-	TRBV28	TRBJ2-7	CASSLIGGRNEQYF
-	TRBV10-3	TRBJ2-5	CAIWYSSNQETQYF
-	TRBV5-1	TRBJ2-1	CASRGEGGIEQFF
-	TRBV27	TRBJ2-3	CASSFRRGDTQYF
-	TRBV7-3	TRBJ2-6	CASSSSGGPNSGANVLTF
-	TRBV6-7	TRBJ1-5	CASSYSEGDSNQPQHF
-	TRBV7-9	TRBJ2-1	CASSLVDGVSNEQFF
few	TRBV28	TRBJ2-7	CASSPPKESYEQYF
-	TRBV5-6	TRBJ1-2	CASSMTDGYTF
-	TRBV5-8	TRBJ2-1	CASSLGDRASNEQFF
-	TRBV5-4	TRBJ1-1	CASSFFGGTEAFF